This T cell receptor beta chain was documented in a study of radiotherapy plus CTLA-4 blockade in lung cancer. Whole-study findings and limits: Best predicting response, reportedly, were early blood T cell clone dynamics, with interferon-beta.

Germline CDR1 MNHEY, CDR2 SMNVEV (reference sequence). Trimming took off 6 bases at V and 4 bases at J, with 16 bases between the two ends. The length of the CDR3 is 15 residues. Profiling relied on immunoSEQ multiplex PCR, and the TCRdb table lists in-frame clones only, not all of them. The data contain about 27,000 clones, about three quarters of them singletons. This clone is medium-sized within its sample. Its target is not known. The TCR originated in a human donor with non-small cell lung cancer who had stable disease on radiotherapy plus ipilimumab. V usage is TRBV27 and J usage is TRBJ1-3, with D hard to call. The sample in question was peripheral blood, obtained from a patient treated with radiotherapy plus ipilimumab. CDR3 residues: CASRMGRAVGNTIYF. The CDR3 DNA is TGTGCCAGCAGGATGGGTCGGGCAGTCGGAAACACCATATATTTT.